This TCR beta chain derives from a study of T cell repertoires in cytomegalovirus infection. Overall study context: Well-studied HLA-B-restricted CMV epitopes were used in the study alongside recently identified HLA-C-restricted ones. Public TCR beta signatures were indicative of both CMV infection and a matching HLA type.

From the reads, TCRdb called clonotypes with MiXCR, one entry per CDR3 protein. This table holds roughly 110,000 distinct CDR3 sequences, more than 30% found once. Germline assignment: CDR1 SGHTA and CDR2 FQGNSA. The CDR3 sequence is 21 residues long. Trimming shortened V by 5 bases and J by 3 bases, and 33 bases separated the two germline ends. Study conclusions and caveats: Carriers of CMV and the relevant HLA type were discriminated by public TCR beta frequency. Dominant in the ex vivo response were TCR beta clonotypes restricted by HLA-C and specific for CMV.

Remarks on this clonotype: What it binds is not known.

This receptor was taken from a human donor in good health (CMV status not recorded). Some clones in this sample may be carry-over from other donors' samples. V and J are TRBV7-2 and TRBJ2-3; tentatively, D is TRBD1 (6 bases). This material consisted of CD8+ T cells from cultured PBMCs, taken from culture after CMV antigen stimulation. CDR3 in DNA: TGTGCCAGCAGCACTGGCAGGGGCGCCGGGTTCATCACAGCCGAGACAGATACGCAGTATTTT. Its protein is CASSTGRGAGFITAETDTQYF. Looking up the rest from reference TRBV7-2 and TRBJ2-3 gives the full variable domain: GAGVSQSPSNKVTEKGKDVELRCDPISGHTALYWYRQSLGQGLEFLIYFQGNSAPDKSGLPSDRFSAERTGGSVSTLTIQRTQQEDSAVYLCASSTGRGAGFITAETDTQYFGPGTRLTVL.